These T cell receptor beta chains were read from a single sample in a study of beta chain features in type 1 diabetes. The method was immunoSEQ multiplex PCR; TCRdb's version includes in-frame clones alone and lacks a portion of them. The table shows a few hundred thousand clones, with over 9.5% occurring only once. The sample was naive CD4+ T cells from blood. Receptors were obtained from a young man in good health. The CDR3 runs from the conserved cysteine through the conserved F or W. The D gene is left open where the match is weak. Expanded clones get a size class; other rows say once, few or many, or leave the size out.

>.|TRBJ2-1|TRBV11-2|.
TGTGCCAGCATCCCACTAGGTTTCTACAATGAGCAGTTCTTC
CASIPLGFYNEQFF
>.|TRBJ2-3|TRBV29-1|.
TGCAGCGCCAACCCGGTGGCAGGTGATACGCAGTATTTT
CSANPVAGDTQYF
>.|TRBJ1-2|TRBV19|.
TGTGCCAGTGAAGCCCGACAGACACTTAACTATGGCTACACCTTC
CASEARQTLNYGYTF
>.|TRBJ1-2|TRBV19|.
TGTGCCAGTAGTATCGGCGGATTGTATGGCTACACCTTC
CASSIGGLYGYTF
>.|TRBJ1-1|TRBV20-1|.
TGCAGTGCTGTAAGGAGGACTGAAGCTTTCTTT
CSAVRRTEAFF
>TRBD2|TRBJ2-3|TRBV29-1|.
TGCAGCGTTGCGGGAGGGGTCACAGATACGCAGTATTTT
CSVAGGVTDTQYF
>TRBD2|TRBJ2-3|TRBV5-4|.
TGTGCCAGCAGCTTGGCCGGGGGGGCGTCAGATACGCAGTATTTT
CASSLAGGASDTQYF
>.|TRBJ2-1|TRBV9|.
TGTGCCAGCAGCGTAGGGGGGGGCCACGCGGGAGCCCCGACTTCCTACAATGAGCAGTTCTTC
CASSVGGGHAGAPTSYNEQFF
>TRBD1|TRBJ2-3|TRBV7-6|few
TGTGCCAGCAGCGCAAAGTACCGGGACAGGGGGAAGGGCACAGATACGCAGTATTTT
CASSAKYRDRGKGTDTQYF
>TRBD2|TRBJ2-1|TRBV5-1|few
TGCGCCAGCAGCCTCCTAGCGGAGCGGAGCAGGGAGCAGTTCTTC
CASSLLAERSREQFF
>.|TRBJ2-1|TRBV7-6|.
TGTGCCAGCAGCCCAACGAGGGGGTACAATGAGCAGTTCTTC
CASSPTRGYNEQFF
>TRBD2|TRBJ2-6|TRBV28|.
TGTGCCAGCAGGTCAGCGGGAGCTGGGGCCAACGTCCTGACTTTC
CASRSAGAGANVLTF
>.|TRBJ1-3|TRBV13|.
TGTGCCAGCAGCTCCCACCTAGCCGTGCGAGGAAACACCATATATTTT
CASSSHLAVRGNTIYF
>.|TRBJ2-3|TRBV5-1|.
TGCGCCAGCAGCTTGGAGGAGGACACAGATACGCAGTATTTT
CASSLEEDTDTQYF
>TRBD1|TRBJ2-5|TRBV5-1|.
TGCGCCAGCAGTTCCGGGACAGCCGAAGAGACCCAGTACTTC
CASSSGTAEETQYF
>TRBD1|TRBJ1-5|TRBV30|.
TGTGCCTGGGGAACAGGGGGACCTCAGCCCCAGCATTTT
CAWGTGGPQPQHF
>TRBD1|TRBJ1-2|TRBV30|.
TGTGCCTGGACGGGACAGACTGCTAACTATGGCTACACCTTC
CAWTGQTANYGYTF
>TRBD1|TRBJ1-4|TRBV5-4|few
TGTGCCAGCACTCCCGGGACAGGACGCTACGAAAAACTGTTTTTT
CASTPGTGRYEKLFF
>.|TRBJ2-3|TRBV28|.
TGTGCCAGCAGTTACAGGGTGGATACGCAGTATTTT
CASSYRVDTQYF
>TRBD2|TRBJ2-5|TRBV7-9|few
TGTGCCAGCAGCTTTCCCGGGAGGGAAGAGACCCAGTACTTC
CASSFPGREETQYF
>.|TRBJ2-1|TRBV10-3|.
TGTGCCATCAGTGAGTCGCCCCAGAACTACAATGAGCAGTTCTTC
CAISESPQNYNEQFF
>TRBD1|TRBJ1-6|TRBV7-2|few
TGTGCCAGCAGCCCCCGACAGGGTACACCCCTCCACTTT
CASSPRQGTPLHF
>.|TRBJ1-1|TRBV18|.
TGTGCCAGCTCACCCTTTCCAGGGGACACTGAAGCTTTCTTT
CASSPFPGDTEAFF
>.|TRBJ2-3|TRBV7-2|.
TGTGCCAGCTCACAGGGGGGGGTCACAGATACGCAGTATTTT
CASSQGGVTDTQYF
>.|TRBJ2-1|TRBV5-4|.
TGCGCCAGCAGCCGAGGGTCCTACAATGAGCAGTTCTTC
CASSRGSYNEQFF
>.|TRBJ1-2|TRBV5-6|few
TGTGCCAGCAGCCACTGGACTCGCTATGGCTACACCTTC
CASSHWTRYGYTF
>.|TRBJ2-1|TRBV30|.
TGTGCCTGGAGTGTAAGGTCGTTAGCTGAGTTCTTC
CAWSVRSLAEFF
>.|TRBJ2-7|TRBV6-5|.
TGTGCCAGCAGTTCAATGCTATGGGAGGCCGAGCAGTACTTC
CASSSMLWEAEQYF
>.|TRBJ1-1|TRBV18|few
TGTGCCAGCTCACCAGGAGAAGGGCGGGGCACTGAAGCTTTCTTT
CASSPGEGRGTEAFF
>.|TRBJ2-7|TRBV6-5|few
TGTGCCAGCAGTTTCAATCAGGGCGAGCAGTACTTC
CASSFNQGEQYF
>.|TRBJ2-5|TRBV6-1|.
TGTGCCAGCAGTGGAGGCGAGTACCAAGAGACCCAGTACTTC
CASSGGEYQETQYF
>.|TRBJ2-2|TRBV7-3|.
TGTGCCAGCAGCTTAAGGAGTGGAGCGACCCTCAACACCGGGGAGCTGTTTTTT
CASSLRSGATLNTGELFF
>.|TRBJ1-3|TRBV19|.
TGTGCCAGTACTCCTATCGGACATCGCGGAAACACCATATATTTT
CASTPIGHRGNTIYF
>TRBD2|TRBJ2-5|TRBV7-2|few
TGTGCCAGCAGCTTAGCGCGGGGGGCGGGGACCCAGTACTTC
CASSLARGAGTQYF
>.|TRBJ2-7|TRBV11-1|.
TGTGCCAGCAGCTTAGGTCACTACGAGCAGTACTTC
CASSLGHYEQYF
>.|TRBJ2-2|TRBV4-2|.
TGTGCCAGCAGCCAAGCGGCAGGCAACACCGGGGAGCTGTTTTTT
CASSQAAGNTGELFF
>TRBD2|TRBJ2-7|TRBV28|few
TGTGCCAGCAGTTTACGACTAGCGGGGGGGTACGAGCAGTACTTC
CASSLRLAGGYEQYF
>.|TRBJ2-6|TRBV4-2|few
TGTGCCAGCAGCCAAGAAGTGGGGCCGCACGGGGCCAACGTCCTGACTTTC
CASSQEVGPHGANVLTF
>.|TRBJ2-1|TRBV7-2|few
TGTGCCAGCAGCTACTCCGGGACATCCTACAATGAGCAGTTCTTC
CASSYSGTSYNEQFF
>TRBD1|TRBJ2-7|TRBV5-1|few
TGCGCCAGCAGCAACGGGACAGGGTGGACGTACGAGCAGTACTTC
CASSNGTGWTYEQYF